Each of the 32 T cell receptor beta chains below was sequenced from the same sample in a study of T cells in Graves' hyperthyroidism and ophthalmopathy. TCR beta CDR3 regions were amplified from RNA transcripts. First-round RT-PCR with HTBI primers amplified the TCR CDR3 region. MiXCR was run by TCRdb on the multiplex PCR reads, yielding one entry per CDR3 protein. The repertoire holds a few hundred thousand distinct CDR3 sequences, with 14% as singletons. Sequencing was carried out using blood. Source of these receptors: a woman between 40 and 50 years old with Graves' hyperthyroidism.

This clonotype was observed many times. The genes are TRBV24-1 and TRBJ2-1; 13 bases line up with TRBD2. This CDR3 is 18 amino acids long. CDR1 is KGHDR, CDR2 SFDVKD, per germline. The ends lost 8 bases at V and 1 base at J; junction bases unmatched: 10. CDR3 in amino acids: CATTKPGLAGASYNEQFF. In DNA form, the CDR3 reads TGTGCCACCACCAAGCCCGGACTAGCGGGGGCTTCCTACAATGAGCAGTTCTTC.

This clonotype was recorded at least ten times. V usage is TRBV18 and J usage is TRBJ2-5; D uncertain. V lost 4 bases, J lost 4 bases, and 10 bases lay in between. The CDR3 runs to 13 residues. Germline-derived CDR1 and CDR2 are KGHSH and LQKENI. Written as DNA, the CDR3 is TGTGCCAGCTCACTGGACCTGCGAGAGACCCAGTACTTC. It translates to CASSLDLRETQYF.

Comments on this clonotype: It may be a read error: a sequence one base away is much more abundant. The chain combines TRBV20-1 with TRBJ2-1, with 8 positions matching TRBD1. V lost 5 bases, J lost 7 bases, and 7 bases stayed unmatched. The CDR3 loop spans 13 amino acids. Germline loops: CDR1 DFQATT, CDR2 SNEGSKA (reference sequence). The CDR3 loop reads CSAPGGAGNEQFF. The CDR3 coding sequence is TGCAGTGCTCCAGGGGGCGCTGGAAATGAGCAGTTCTTC.

This clonotype was picked up a small number of times. This rearrangement joins TRBV9 to TRBJ2-1, with D tentatively TRBD1 or TRBD2 (5 bases each). Per germline, CDR1 SGDLS and CDR2 YYNGEE. This CDR3 region has 17 residues. The V end was cut by 2 bases, the J end by 0 bases, with 15 bases between. CDR3 coding DNA: TGTGCCAGCAGCGTCTCCCGCCGGGACGCCTCCTACAATGAGCAGTTCTTC. Translated, it gives CASSVSRRDASYNEQFF.

This clonotype was recorded many times. The rearrangement uses TRBV20-1 and TRBJ1-1; D might be TRBD1 (5 bases). This CDR3 comprises 15 residues. V lost 3 bases and J lost 0, with 14 bases in between. The V gene's germline CDR1 is DFQATT and CDR2 SNEGSKA (reference sequence). CDR3 loop: CSASPRGAMNTEAFF. The CDR3 DNA sequence: TGCAGTGCTAGCCCACGGGGCGCCATGAACACTGAAGCTTTCTTT.

This clonotype appeared many times. This chain connects TRBV7-8 to TRBJ2-7; D is ambiguous. The V end lost 2 bases, the J end lost 7 bases, and 6 bases lay between the germline ends. Germline V gene sequence: CDR1 SGHVS, CDR2 FQNEAQ. The CDR3 spans 11 residues. The CDR3 nucleotides are TGTGCCAGCAGCTTAAAGTGGGAGCAGTACTTC. This sequence encodes CASSLKWEQYF.

The genes are TRBV11-2 and TRBJ1-5; the D is unclear. Germline CDR1 is SGHAT and CDR2 is FQNNGV. The germline V and J ends were trimmed by 0 bases and 6 bases, with 6 bases remaining between them. This CDR3 spans 13 amino acids. This chain's CDR3 is CASSLDVTQPQHF. In DNA form, the CDR3 reads TGTGCCAGCAGCTTAGATGTAACTCAGCCCCAGCATTTT.

This clonotype was picked up a small number of times. The chain carries TRBV7-9 and TRBJ2-6, with 14 bases identical to TRBD2. From germline, CDR1 is SEHNR and CDR2 FQNEAQ (reference sequence). Trimming cost V 2 bases and J 2 bases; bases outside gene matches: 5. This CDR3 comprises 19 residues. This CDR3 reads CASSLPGLAGEAGANVLTF. The CDR3 nucleotides read TGTGCCAGCAGCTTACCGGGACTAGCGGGAGAGGCTGGGGCCAACGTCCTGACTTTC.

The chain couples TRBV5-1 to TRBJ2-1, with D tentatively TRBD1 (5 bases). This CDR3 contains 12 residues. Trimming left V 3 bases short and J 9 bases short, with 10 bases between. CDR1 SGHRS and CDR2 YFSETQ come from the germline V gene. The CDR3 here is CASSSSGFEQFF. Written as DNA, the CDR3 is TGCGCCAGCAGCTCCTCAGGGTTTGAGCAGTTCTTC.

This clonotype was counted many times. The rearrangement uses TRBV14 and TRBJ2-3, with TRBD2 matching 13 bases. With V trimmed by 4 bases and J by 0 bases, 1 base remained unmatched. Germline V gene sequence: CDR1 SGHDN, CDR2 FVKESK. CDR3 length equals 16 residues. CDR3 region: CASSRLAGGSTDTQYF. DNA of the CDR3: TGTGCCAGCAGCCGACTAGCGGGGGGAAGCACAGATACGCAGTATTTT. Filled out from reference TRBV14 and TRBJ2-3, the complete variable domain reads EAGVTQFPSHSVIEKGQTVTLRCDPISGHDNLYWYRRVMGKEIKFLLHFVKESKQDESGMPNNRFLAERTGGTYSTLKVQPAELEDSGVYFCASSRLAGGSTDTQYFGPGTRLTVL.

There are many counts of this clonotype. J is TRBJ2-2 and V is TRBV12-3 or TRBV12-4, with 7 bases fitting TRBD1. J lost 9 bases, V lost 3 bases, and 13 bases had no gene match. The CDR3 covers 16 residues. In DNA, the CDR3 is TGTGCCAGCAGTTTTTTAATGGGCACAGGGGAGAGGGAGCTGTTTTTT. Encoded protein: CASSFLMGTGERELFF.

This clonotype was observed at least ten times. The rearrangement links TRBV25-1 to TRBJ2-7, with TRBD1 matching over 9 bases. CDR1 and CDR2 from the germline V gene are MGHDK and SYGVNS. The CDR3 runs to 15 residues. V shed 3 bases, J shed 3 bases, and the junction held 6 bases outside the gene matches. CDR3 residues: CASSDSGTGNYEQYF. The DNA for the CDR3 is TGTGCCAGCAGTGATTCCGGGACAGGGAACTACGAGCAGTACTTC.

This clonotype came up many times. J is TRBJ2-2 and V is TRBV12-3 or TRBV12-4; D possibly corresponds to TRBD1 (6 bases). The CDR3 has 12 amino acids. Trimming stripped 5 bases from V and 7 bases from J, with 8 bases between. The CDR3 region is CASSQDSGELFF. The CDR3 nucleotides are TGTGCCAGCAGTCAGGACAGCGGGGAGCTGTTTTTT.

V and J are TRBV3-1 and TRBJ2-2, with D tentatively TRBD2 (6 bases). The CDR3 loop spans 16 amino acids. Trimming stripped 1 base from V and 2 bases from J, with 11 bases between. Germline V gene data show CDR1 as LGHDT and CDR2 as YNNKEL (reference sequence). CDR3 sequence reads: CASSQGISGNTGELFF. The CDR3 region has the DNA TGTGCCAGCAGCCAAGGAATTAGCGGAAACACCGGGGAGCTGTTTTTT. The full variable domain, completed using reference TRBV3-1 and TRBJ2-2, is DTAVSQTPKYLVTQMGNDKSIKCEQNLGHDTMYWYKQDSKKFLKIMFSYNNKELIINETVPNRFSPKSPDKAHLNLHINSLELGDSAVYFCASSQGISGNTGELFFGEGSRLTVL.

This clonotype was picked up many times. The chain links TRBV5-1 to TRBJ1-1, with 8 bases lining up with TRBD1. After removal of 0 bases from V and 4 bases from J, the junction contained 2 bases not matched to a gene. The V gene's germline CDR1 is SGHRS and CDR2 YFSETQ. The CDR3 loop spans 14 amino acids. CDR3 protein: CASSLAGQGTEAFF. The CDR3 region has the DNA TGCGCCAGCAGCTTGGCCGGACAGGGCACTGAAGCTTTCTTT.

This clonotype was detected ten times or more. J is TRBJ2-1 and V is TRBV29-1; TRBD2 aligns across 15 bases. This CDR3 contains 14 residues. Germline trimming cut 5 bases from V and 7 bases from J; bases unmatched to any gene: 3. Germline V lookup: CDR1 SQVTM, CDR2 ANQGSEA. The chain's CDR3 is CSVTGTSGGNEQFF. The CDR3 nucleotides are TGCAGCGTTACCGGGACTAGCGGGGGGAATGAGCAGTTCTTC.

This clonotype was detected many times. V and J are TRBV27 and TRBJ2-7, with 8 bases that match TRBD1. Germline CDR1 reads MNHEY; CDR2 reads SMNVEV (reference sequence). J lost 7 bases, V lost 6 bases, and 14 bases had no gene match. The CDR3 has 15 amino acids. This CDR3 reads CASRRQGTVYEEQYF. CDR3 DNA sequence: TGTGCCAGCAGAAGACAGGGGACCGTCTACGAAGAGCAGTACTTC.

The chain uses TRBV6-1 and TRBJ1-2; 8 positions match TRBD1. The CDR3 spans 13 residues. The ends lost 6 bases at V and 4 bases at J; junction bases unmatched: 4. CDR1 MNHNS and CDR2 SASEGT come from the germline V gene. CDR3 DNA: TGTGCCAGCAGATTTACAGGGGGCTATGGCTACACCTTC. Its protein is CASRFTGGYGYTF.

This clonotype was observed many times. The chain employs TRBV4-1 and TRBJ1-2, with D unresolved. The CDR3 covers 14 residues. The germline gives CDR1 MGHRA, CDR2 YSYEKL. The ends were cut back, 1 base at V and 6 bases at J, with 12 bases in the middle. CDR3 nucleotides: TGCGCCAGCAGCCAAGTCACGCAAATTCATGGCTACACCTTC. This encodes CASSQVTQIHGYTF.

This clonotype turned up a few times. The chain is built from TRBV7-6 and TRBJ2-5; D is perhaps TRBD1 or TRBD2 (5 bases each). The V gene's germline CDR1 is SGHVS and CDR2 FNYEAQ. The V end was cut by 1 base, the J end by 10 bases, with 16 bases between. CDR3 size: 14 residues. CDR3 in amino acids: CASSLEAGSEVQYF. The CDR3 DNA follows: TGTGCCAGCAGCTTAGAGGCAGGGAGTGAGGTCCAGTACTTC.

This clonotype was recorded many times. The chain links TRBV20-1 to TRBJ2-1; possibly TRBD1 or TRBD2 for D (5 bases each). The CDR3 runs to 15 residues. Germline V gene data show CDR1 as DFQATT and CDR2 as SNEGSKA (reference sequence). Trimming removed 3 bases from V and 6 bases from J, with 18 bases in between. The CDR3 region is CSASAPGPNRNEQFF. DNA for the CDR3: TGCAGTGCTAGTGCTCCGGGACCCAATCGCAATGAGCAGTTCTTC.

CDR3 sequence reads: CAWSVHSGRMLDTQYF. As DNA, the CDR3 is TGTGCCTGGAGTGTACATTCCGGGAGGATGTTAGATACGCAGTATTTT. This sequence joins TRBV30 and TRBJ2-3; 7 bases align to TRBD2. J lost 5 bases, V lost 0 bases, and 11 bases had no gene match. The CDR3 contains 16 residues. The V gene's germline CDR1 is GTSNPN and CDR2 SVGIG (reference sequence).

This clonotype came up many times. J is TRBJ1-5 and V is TRBV12-3 or TRBV12-4; 9 bases are a match to TRBD1. The V gene end was trimmed by 8 bases and the J gene end by 7 bases; junction bases not matched to a gene: 6. The CDR3 length is 13 residues. CDR3 DNA sequence: TGTGCCAGCTGGACAGGGGTAGGCCAGCCCCAGCATTTT. This codes for CASWTGVGQPQHF.

This chain links TRBV30 with TRBJ2-1; TRBD2 matches 9 bases. Trimming took 2 bases from V and 4 from J; bases not matched to a gene: 3. The CDR3 is 14 residues long. Germline CDR1 GTSNPN, CDR2 SVGIG (reference sequence). The CDR3 DNA is TGTGCCTGGAGTAGGGGACTAGCATACAATGAGCAGTTCTTC. It codes for CAWSRGLAYNEQFF.

This clonotype was recorded many times. The chain uses TRBV20-1 and TRBJ2-3, with 10 bases that match TRBD2. This CDR3 is 18 amino acids long. J gave up 2 bases and V 6 bases, and 17 bases lay outside the gene matches. Germline V gene sequence: CDR1 DFQATT, CDR2 SNEGSKA (reference sequence). As DNA, the CDR3 is TGCAGTGCCTCTAGACCCAGCGGGAGGGTCCAATCCACAGATACGCAGTATTTT. Protein: CSASRPSGRVQSTDTQYF.

This clonotype came up many times. V gene TRBV20-1 combines with J gene TRBJ2-3; no clear D gene. CDR1 is DFQATT, CDR2 SNEGSKA, per germline (reference sequence). CDR3 size: 14 residues. The V end was cut by 5 bases, the J end by 0 bases, with 12 bases between. For the CDR3, the DNA is TGCAGTGCTCCGTTACGGGCTAGCACAGATACGCAGTATTTT. Residues: CSAPLRASTDTQYF.

This clonotype was counted a few times. CDR3 loop: CASSLSPWAEAFF. Written as DNA, the CDR3 is TGTGCCAGCAGTTTATCCCCCTGGGCTGAAGCTTTCTTT. This chain uses TRBV27 with TRBJ1-1; D is unresolved. Germline CDR1 MNHEY, CDR2 SMNVEV (reference sequence). This CDR3 spans 13 amino acids. V was cut by 0 bases and J by 6 bases, with 8 bases left in between.

Ten or more counts support this clonotype. The chain is built from TRBV11-2 and TRBJ2-3; TRBD1 matches 7 bases. This CDR3 region has 16 residues. The germline V gene has CDR1 SGHAT and CDR2 FQNNGV. The ends lost 1 base at V and 6 bases at J; junction bases unmatched: 10. Here the CDR3 reads CASSLVATGTPDTQYF. CDR3 nucleotides: TGTGCCAGCAGCTTAGTGGCGACAGGGACCCCCGATACGCAGTATTTT.

This clonotype was seen many times. The V gene is TRBV11-3, the J gene TRBJ1-1, with TRBD1 as a possible D gene (5 bases). Germline CDR1 reads SGHNT; CDR2 reads YENEEA. Trimming left V 5 bases short and J 6 bases short, with 13 bases between. The CDR3 spans 13 residues. As DNA, the CDR3 is TGTGCCAGCAGCCCCTGGCCGGGGGCTGAAGCTTTCTTT. Translating it yields CASSPWPGAEAFF.

This clonotype has a count of ten or more. Sequence at one end of the junction differs from germline and may be a read error. The V and J genes are TRBV3-1 and TRBJ1-1; tentatively, D is TRBD1 (5 bases). Looked up from germline, CDR1 is LGHDT and CDR2 is YNNKEL (reference sequence). This CDR3 spans 14 amino acids. The DNA of the CDR3 is TGCGCCAGCAGCCCCGCCGGGGGGAACACTGAAGCTTTCTTT. It is translated as CASSPAGGNTEAFF. Full variable domain (remainder filled in from reference TRBV3-1 and TRBJ1-1): DTAVSQTPKYLVTQMGNDKSIKCEQNLGHDTMYWYKQDSKKFLKIMFSYNNKELIINETVPNRFSPKSPDKAHLNLHINSLELGDSAVYFCASSPAGGNTEAFFGQGTRLTVV.

The chain recombines TRBV20-1 with TRBJ2-3, with TRBD2 matching 11 bases. V lost 6 bases to trimming and J lost 1 base; unmatched junction nucleotides: 9. There are 16 residues in the CDR3. Per germline, CDR1 DFQATT and CDR2 SNEGSKA (reference sequence). CDR3 in DNA: TGCAGTGCCGAAGGTGGACTAGCGGGCGGCACAGATACGCAGTATTTT. Translation gives CSAEGGLAGGTDTQYF.

This clonotype has at least ten counts. The chain couples TRBV7-3 to TRBJ2-3, with 7 bases fitting TRBD2. This CDR3 region has 16 residues. Looked up from germline, CDR1 is SGHTA and CDR2 is FQGTGA. After removal of 1 base from V and 6 bases from J, the junction contained 10 bases not matched to a gene. The CDR3 nucleotides are TGTGCCAGCAGCTTAAATGGCGGGAGTAATGTGGATACGCAGTATTTT. This encodes CASSLNGGSNVDTQYF.